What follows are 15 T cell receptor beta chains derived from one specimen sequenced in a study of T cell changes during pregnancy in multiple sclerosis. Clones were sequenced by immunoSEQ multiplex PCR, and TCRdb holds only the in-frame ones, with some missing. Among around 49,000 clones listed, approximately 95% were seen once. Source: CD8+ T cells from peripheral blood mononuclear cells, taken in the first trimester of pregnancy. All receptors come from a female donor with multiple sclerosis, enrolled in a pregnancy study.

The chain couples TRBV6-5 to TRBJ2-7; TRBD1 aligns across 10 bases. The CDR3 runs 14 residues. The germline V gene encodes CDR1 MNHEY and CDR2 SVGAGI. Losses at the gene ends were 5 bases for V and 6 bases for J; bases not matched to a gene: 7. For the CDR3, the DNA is TGTGCCAGCAGTCGAGGACAGGGGGGATCCGAGCAGTACTTC. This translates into CASSRGQGGSEQYF.

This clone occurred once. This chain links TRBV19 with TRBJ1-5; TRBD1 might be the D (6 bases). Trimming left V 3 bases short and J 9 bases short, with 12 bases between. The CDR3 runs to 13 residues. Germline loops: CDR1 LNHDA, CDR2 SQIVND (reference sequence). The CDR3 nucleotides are TGTGCCAGTAGTATTACGGGGGGCGCGCCCCAGCATTTT. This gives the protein CASSITGGAPQHF.

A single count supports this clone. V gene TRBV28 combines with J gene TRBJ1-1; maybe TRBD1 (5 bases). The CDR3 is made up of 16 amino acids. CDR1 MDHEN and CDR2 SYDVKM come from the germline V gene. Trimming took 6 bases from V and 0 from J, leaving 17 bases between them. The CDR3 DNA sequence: TGTGCCAGCAGCACCAAGACAGCCGGTATGAACACTGAAGCTTTCTTT. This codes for CASSTKTAGMNTEAFF.

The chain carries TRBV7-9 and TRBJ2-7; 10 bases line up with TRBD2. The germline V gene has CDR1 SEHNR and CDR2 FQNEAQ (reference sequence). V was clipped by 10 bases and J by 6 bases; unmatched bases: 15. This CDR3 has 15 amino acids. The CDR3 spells CATNSMASGSREQYF. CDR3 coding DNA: TGTGCCACGAATTCGATGGCTAGCGGGAGTCGCGAGCAGTACTTC.

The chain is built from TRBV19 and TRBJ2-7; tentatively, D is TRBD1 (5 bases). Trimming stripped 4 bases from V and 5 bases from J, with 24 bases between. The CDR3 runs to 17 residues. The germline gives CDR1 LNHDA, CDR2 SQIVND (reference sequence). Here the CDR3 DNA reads TGTGCCAGTAGTACGATGTATGACAGATACAGAAACCACGAGCAGTACTTC. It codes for CASSTMYDRYRNHEQYF.

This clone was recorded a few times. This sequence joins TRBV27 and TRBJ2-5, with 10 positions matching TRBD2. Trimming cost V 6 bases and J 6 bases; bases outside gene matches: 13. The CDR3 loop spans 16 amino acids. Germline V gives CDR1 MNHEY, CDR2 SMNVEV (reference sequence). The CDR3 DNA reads TGTGCCAGCAGCCATCAAAGCGGGAGGGCCATCCAGACCCAGTACTTC. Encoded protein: CASSHQSGRAIQTQYF.

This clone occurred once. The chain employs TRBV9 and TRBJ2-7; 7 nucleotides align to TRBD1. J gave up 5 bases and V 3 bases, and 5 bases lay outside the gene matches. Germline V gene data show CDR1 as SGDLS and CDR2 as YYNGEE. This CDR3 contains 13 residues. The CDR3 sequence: CASSAGRGNEQYF. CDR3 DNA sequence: TGTGCCAGCAGCGCTGGCAGGGGGAACGAGCAGTACTTC.

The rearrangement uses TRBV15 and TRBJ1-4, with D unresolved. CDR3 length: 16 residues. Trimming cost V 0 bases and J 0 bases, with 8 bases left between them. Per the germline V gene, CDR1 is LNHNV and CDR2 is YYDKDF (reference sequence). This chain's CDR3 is CATSRDVGATNEKLFF. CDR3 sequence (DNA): TGTGCCACCAGCAGAGATGTTGGAGCAACTAATGAAAAACTGTTTTTT.

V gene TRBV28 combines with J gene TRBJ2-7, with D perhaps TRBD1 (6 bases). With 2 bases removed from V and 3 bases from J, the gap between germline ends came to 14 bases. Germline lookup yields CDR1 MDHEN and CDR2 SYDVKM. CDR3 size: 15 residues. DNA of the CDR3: TGTGCCAGCAGTTTAGGGGGCCATATTCTCTACGAGCAGTACTTC. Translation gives CASSLGGHILYEQYF.

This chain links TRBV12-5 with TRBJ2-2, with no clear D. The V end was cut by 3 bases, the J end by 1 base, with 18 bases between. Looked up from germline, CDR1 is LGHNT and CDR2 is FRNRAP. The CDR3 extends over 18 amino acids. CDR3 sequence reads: CASGFRLSSSGNTGELFF. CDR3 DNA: TGTGCTAGTGGTTTCCGACTGAGTTCCTCTGGGAACACCGGGGAGCTGTTTTTT.

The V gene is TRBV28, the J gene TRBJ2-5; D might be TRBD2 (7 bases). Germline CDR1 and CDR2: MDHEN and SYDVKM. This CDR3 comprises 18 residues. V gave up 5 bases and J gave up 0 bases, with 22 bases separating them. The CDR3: CASSLTLLQGGDQETQYF. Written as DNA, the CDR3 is TGTGCCAGCAGTCTTACTCTTCTACAGGGAGGGGACCAAGAGACCCAGTACTTC.

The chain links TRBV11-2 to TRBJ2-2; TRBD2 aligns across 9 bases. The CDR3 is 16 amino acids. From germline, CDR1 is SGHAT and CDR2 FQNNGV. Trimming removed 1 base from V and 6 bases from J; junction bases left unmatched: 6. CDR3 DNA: TGTGCCAGCAGCTTAGTAGCGGGAGTTCTCGCCGGGGAGCTGTTTTTT. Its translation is CASSLVAGVLAGELFF.

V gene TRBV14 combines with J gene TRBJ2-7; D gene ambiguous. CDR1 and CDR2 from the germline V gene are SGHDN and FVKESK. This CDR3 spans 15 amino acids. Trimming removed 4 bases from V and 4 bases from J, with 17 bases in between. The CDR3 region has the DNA TGTGCCAGCAGCCCGAGTCCCAAAATTCGGTACGAGCAGTACTTC. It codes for CASSPSPKIRYEQYF.

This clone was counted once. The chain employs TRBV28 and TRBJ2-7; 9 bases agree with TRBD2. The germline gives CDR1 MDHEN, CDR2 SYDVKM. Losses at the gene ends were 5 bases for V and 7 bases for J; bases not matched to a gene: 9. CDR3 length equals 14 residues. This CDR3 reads CASSPGLALGEQYF. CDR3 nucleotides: TGTGCCAGCAGTCCGGGACTAGCCTTAGGAGAGCAGTACTTC. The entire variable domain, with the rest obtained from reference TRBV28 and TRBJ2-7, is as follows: DVKVTQSSRYLVKRTGEKVFLECVQDMDHENMFWYRQDPGLGLRLIYFSYDVKMKEKGDIPEGYSVSREKKERFSLILESASTNQTSMYLCASSPGLALGEQYFGPGTRLTVT.

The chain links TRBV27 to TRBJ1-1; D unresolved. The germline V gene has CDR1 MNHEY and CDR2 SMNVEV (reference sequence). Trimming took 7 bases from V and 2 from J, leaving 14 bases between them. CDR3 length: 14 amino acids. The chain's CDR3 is CASTPFPGNTEAFF. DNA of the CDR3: TGTGCCAGCACTCCATTTCCCGGTAACACTGAAGCTTTCTTT.